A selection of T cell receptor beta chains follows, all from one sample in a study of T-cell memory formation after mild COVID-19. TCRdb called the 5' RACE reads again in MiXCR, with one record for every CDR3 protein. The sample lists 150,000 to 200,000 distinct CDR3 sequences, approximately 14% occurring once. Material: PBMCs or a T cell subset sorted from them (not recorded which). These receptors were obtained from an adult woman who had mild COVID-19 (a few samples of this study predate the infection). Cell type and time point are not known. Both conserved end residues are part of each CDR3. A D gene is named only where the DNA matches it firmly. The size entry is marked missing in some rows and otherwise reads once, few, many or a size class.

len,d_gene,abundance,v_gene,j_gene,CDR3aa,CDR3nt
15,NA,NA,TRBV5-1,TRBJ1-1,CASSLEESQNTEAFF,TGCGCCAGCAGCTTGGAAGAATCGCAGAACACTGAAGCTTTCTTT
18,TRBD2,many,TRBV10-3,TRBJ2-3,CAISDIGLAGGPSDTQYF,TGTGCCATCAGTGATATCGGACTAGCGGGAGGGCCTTCAGATACGCAGTATTTT
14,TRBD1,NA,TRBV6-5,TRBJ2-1,CASELSTGGNEQFF,TGTGCCAGCGAATTGAGCACAGGGGGCAATGAGCAGTTCTTC
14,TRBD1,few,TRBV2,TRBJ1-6,CASRQGSQNSPLHF,TGTGCCAGTAGACAGGGGTCGCAAAATTCACCCCTCCACTTT
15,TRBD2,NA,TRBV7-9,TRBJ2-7,CASSPPGLAGYEQYF,TGTGCCAGCAGCCCGCCGGGACTAGCGGGCTACGAGCAGTACTTC
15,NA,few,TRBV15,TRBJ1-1,CATSRDFGANTEAFF,TGTGCCACCAGCAGAGATTTTGGAGCGAACACTGAAGCTTTCTTT
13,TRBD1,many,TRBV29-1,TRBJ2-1,CSGHDRAYNEQFF,TGCAGCGGACATGACAGGGCCTACAATGAGCAGTTCTTC
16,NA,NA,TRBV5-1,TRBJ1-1,CASSPSPQGSVTEAFF,TGCGCCAGCAGCCCCAGCCCACAGGGAAGTGTCACTGAAGCTTTCTTT
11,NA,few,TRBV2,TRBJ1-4,CASSPFEKLFF,TGTGCCAGCAGCCCCTTCGAAAAACTGTTTTTT
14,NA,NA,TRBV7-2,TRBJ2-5,CASSLQTLGETQYF,TGTGCCAGCAGCTTACAAACCCTAGGGGAGACCCAGTACTTC
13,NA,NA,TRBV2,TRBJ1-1,CASSESGVTEAFF,TGTGCCAGCAGTGAATCGGGGGTCACTGAAGCTTTCTTT
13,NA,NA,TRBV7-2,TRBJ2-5,CASSVGLQETQYF,TGTGCCAGCAGCGTGGGACTTCAAGAGACCCAGTACTTC
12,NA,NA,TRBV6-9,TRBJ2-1,CARPDRRFGQFF,TGTGCCAGACCGGACCGGCGATTCGGGCAGTTCTTC
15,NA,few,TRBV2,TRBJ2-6,CASSEIGAGANVLTF,TGTGCCAGCAGTGAAATCGGGGCTGGGGCCAACGTCCTGACTTTC
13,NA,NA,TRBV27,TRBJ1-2,CATAKAGSYGYTF,TGTGCCACCGCCAAGGCAGGCAGCTATGGCTACACCTTC
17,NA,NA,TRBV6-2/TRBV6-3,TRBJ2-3,CASSYFSGSGRTDTQYF,TGTGCCAGCAGTTACTTCAGTGGCAGCGGCCGTACAGATACGCAGTATTTT
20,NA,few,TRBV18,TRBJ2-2,CASSPNYLEETRAVAGELFF,TGTGCCAGCTCACCAAATTATCTGGAGGAGACTAGAGCCGTCGCCGGGGAGCTGTTTTTT
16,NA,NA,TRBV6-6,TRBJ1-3,CASSLPSISSGNTIYF,TGTGCCAGCAGTTTACCCTCGATCTCTTCTGGAAACACCATATATTTT
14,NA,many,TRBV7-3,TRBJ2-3,CASSLGVRTDTQYF,TGTGCCAGCAGCTTAGGGGTCCGCACAGATACGCAGTATTTT
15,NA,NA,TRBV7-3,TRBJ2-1,CASSLFSFPGNEQFF,TGTGCCAGCAGCTTATTTTCCTTTCCGGGAAATGAGCAGTTCTTC
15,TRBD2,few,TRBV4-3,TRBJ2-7,CASSQEITSGIEQYF,TGCGCCAGCAGCCAAGAAATCACTAGCGGGATCGAGCAGTACTTC
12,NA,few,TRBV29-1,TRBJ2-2,CSVVWHTGELFF,TGCAGCGTTGTTTGGCACACCGGGGAGCTGTTTTTT
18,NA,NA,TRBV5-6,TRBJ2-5,CASSPRRYTGRSKETQYF,TGTGCCAGCAGCCCCCGTCGTTACACGGGACGGTCCAAAGAGACCCAGTACTTC
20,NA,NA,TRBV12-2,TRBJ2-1,CASRLIWTGLAGGNPHEQFF,TGTGCAAGTCGCTTAATTTGGACCGGACTAGCGGGGGGGAACCCCCATGAGCAGTTCTTC
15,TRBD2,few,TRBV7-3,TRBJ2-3,CASSYAGVYSDTQYF,TGTGCCAGCAGCTATGCGGGAGTGTATTCAGATACGCAGTATTTT
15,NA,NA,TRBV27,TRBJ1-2,CASSFGGGTNYGYTF,TGTGCCAGCAGTTTTGGGGGGGGAACTAACTATGGCTACACCTTC
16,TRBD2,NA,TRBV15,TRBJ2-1,CATSRDPSGGTREQFF,TGTGCCACCAGCAGAGATCCAAGCGGGGGCACGCGAGAGCAGTTCTTC
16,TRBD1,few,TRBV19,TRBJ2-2,CASSIRRTGVTGELFF,TGTGCCAGTAGTATCCGCAGGACAGGGGTCACCGGGGAGCTGTTTTTT
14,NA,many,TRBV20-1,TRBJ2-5,CSASSPILTETQYF,TGCAGTGCTAGTTCTCCTATACTTACGGAGACCCAGTACTTC
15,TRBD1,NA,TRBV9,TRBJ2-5,CASSGPPGQQETQYF,TGTGCCAGCAGCGGACCGCCGGGACAGCAAGAGACCCAGTACTTC
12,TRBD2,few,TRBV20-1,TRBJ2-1,CSARDGTIEQFF,TGCAGTGCTAGAGATGGGACTATCGAGCAGTTCTTC
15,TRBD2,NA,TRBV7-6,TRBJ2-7,CASSSLAGGPYEQYF,TGTGCCAGCAGCTCACTAGCGGGGGGGCCCTACGAGCAGTACTTC
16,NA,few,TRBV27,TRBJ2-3,CASSLRRGLSTDTQYF,TGTGCCAGCAGTCTCCGTAGGGGCCTCAGCACAGATACGCAGTATTTT
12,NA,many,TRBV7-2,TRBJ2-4,CASNSAGNIQYF,TGTGCCAGCAACTCGGCAGGGAACATTCAGTACTTC
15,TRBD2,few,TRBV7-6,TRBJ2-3,CASSLGTSGTDTQYF,TGTGCCAGCAGCTTAGGGACTAGCGGCACAGATACGCAGTATTTT
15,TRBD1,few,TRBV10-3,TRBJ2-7,CAIGEPGQGAYEQYF,TGTGCCATCGGGGAACCGGGACAGGGGGCCTACGAGCAGTACTTC
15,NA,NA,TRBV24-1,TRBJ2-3,CATSSGHAITDTQYF,TGTGCCACCAGTTCAGGACACGCGATCACAGATACGCAGTATTTT
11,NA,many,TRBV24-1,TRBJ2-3,CATSTTDTQYF,TGTGCCACCAGTACCACAGATACGCAGTATTTT
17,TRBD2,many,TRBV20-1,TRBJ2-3,CSARDPTSGGGADTQYF,TGCAGTGCTAGAGATCCTACTAGCGGGGGGGGTGCAGATACGCAGTATTTT
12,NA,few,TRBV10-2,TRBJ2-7,CASEDAIGEQYF,TGCGCCAGCGAGGACGCCATCGGGGAGCAGTACTTC
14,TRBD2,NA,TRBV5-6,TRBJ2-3,CASSYLAVTDTQYF,TGTGCCAGCAGCTACCTAGCGGTCACAGATACGCAGTATTTT
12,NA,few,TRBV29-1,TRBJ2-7,CSVEVRVYEQYF,TGCAGCGTTGAAGTTCGGGTCTACGAGCAGTACTTC
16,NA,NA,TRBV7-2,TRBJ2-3,CASSLRPSAGTDTQYF,TGTGCCAGCAGCTTACGACCTTCAGCGGGTACAGATACGCAGTATTTT
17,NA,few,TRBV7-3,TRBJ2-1,CASSFLTDPQNVNEQFF,TGTGCCAGCAGCTTTCTGACAGACCCCCAGAACGTCAATGAGCAGTTCTTC
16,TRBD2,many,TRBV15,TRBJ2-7,CATSRLAGTKAYEQYF,TGTGCCACCAGCAGACTAGCGGGGACTAAAGCCTACGAGCAGTACTTC
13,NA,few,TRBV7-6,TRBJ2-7,CASSIAGSYEQYF,TGTGCCAGCAGCATAGCTGGCAGCTACGAGCAGTACTTC
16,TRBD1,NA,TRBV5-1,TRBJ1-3,CASSFGTGGPGNTIYF,TGCGCCAGCAGCTTCGGGACAGGGGGACCTGGAAACACCATATATTTT
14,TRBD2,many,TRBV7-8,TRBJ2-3,CASSLAGGVDTQYF,TGTGCCAGCAGCTTAGCGGGAGGGGTAGATACGCAGTATTTT
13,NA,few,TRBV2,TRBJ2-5,CASGGSLVETQYF,TGTGCCAGCGGGGGCAGTCTGGTAGAGACCCAGTACTTC
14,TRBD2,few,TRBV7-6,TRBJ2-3,CASSRGGPTDTQYF,TGTGCCAGCAGCCGGGGGGGCCCCACAGATACGCAGTATTTT